These T cell receptor beta chains were read from a single sample in a study of early T cells in non-severe SARS-CoV-2 infection. TCRdb processed the 5' RACE reads anew with MiXCR; each CDR3 protein has one entry. The sample consists of fewer than 100,000 distinct CDR3 sequences, about a sixth of them appearing once. The sample comprised whole blood. The origin of the receptors is an adult who was a healthcare worker with PCR-confirmed SARS-CoV-2 infection or an uninfected control (not recorded which). CDR3s include the opening cysteine and the closing phenylalanine or tryptophan. The D gene is left open where the match is weak. Clone size, where shown, is once, few, many, or a class for clones that have expanded.

j_call: TRBJ2-1
d_call: -
clone_size: -
v_call: TRBV28
cdr3_nt: TGTGCCAGCCTTAGCGGCAGCCTGACCTACAATGAGCAGTTCTTC
cdr3_aa: CASLSGSLTYNEQFF

j_call: TRBJ1-1
d_call: TRBD1
clone_size: -
v_call: TRBV7-9
cdr3_nt: TGTGCCAGCAGCTTCACGACAGGGAGCACTGAAGCTTTCTTT
cdr3_aa: CASSFTTGSTEAFF

j_call: TRBJ1-2
d_call: TRBD1
clone_size: many
v_call: TRBV20-1
cdr3_nt: TGCAGTGCTAGAGCAGGGGGGTTTCACTATGGCTACACCTTC
cdr3_aa: CSARAGGFHYGYTF

j_call: TRBJ1-6
d_call: TRBD1
clone_size: -
v_call: TRBV7-6
cdr3_nt: TGTGCCAGCAGCTTAGCAAGCAGGGGGGTGAGATCACCCCTCCACTTT
cdr3_aa: CASSLASRGVRSPLHF

j_call: TRBJ2-1
d_call: TRBD2
clone_size: few
v_call: TRBV7-6
cdr3_nt: TGTGCCAGCAGCTCCGGGACTAGCGGGAGGGCCAGCAATGAGCAGTTCTTC
cdr3_aa: CASSSGTSGRASNEQFF

j_call: TRBJ2-2
d_call: -
clone_size: -
v_call: TRBV18
cdr3_nt: TGTGCCAGCTCACCGAGTTTGCAGCCGAACACCGGGGAGCTGTTTTTT
cdr3_aa: CASSPSLQPNTGELFF

j_call: TRBJ2-7
d_call: TRBD1
clone_size: -
v_call: TRBV18
cdr3_nt: TGTGCCAGCTCACCACTCCCCGGGACAGGGCCCTACGAGCAGTACTTC
cdr3_aa: CASSPLPGTGPYEQYF

j_call: TRBJ2-1
d_call: TRBD2
clone_size: few
v_call: TRBV7-3
cdr3_nt: TGTGCCAGCAGCTTTGGACTAGCGGCCTACAATGAGCAGTTCTTC
cdr3_aa: CASSFGLAAYNEQFF

j_call: TRBJ2-3
d_call: -
clone_size: -
v_call: TRBV20-1
cdr3_nt: TGCAGTGCAGAAAGCCCAGATACGCAGTATTTT
cdr3_aa: CSAESPDTQYF

j_call: TRBJ2-1
d_call: TRBD2
clone_size: medium-sized
v_call: TRBV6-2/TRBV6-3
cdr3_nt: TGTGCCAGCAGTTACAGGCGGGGGGCCTACAATGAGCAGTTCTTC
cdr3_aa: CASSYRRGAYNEQFF

j_call: TRBJ2-2
d_call: TRBD1
clone_size: many
v_call: TRBV27
cdr3_nt: TGTGCCAGCAGTTTATTCAGGGGGCCCGGGGAGCTGTTTTTT
cdr3_aa: CASSLFRGPGELFF

j_call: TRBJ1-2
d_call: -
clone_size: many
v_call: TRBV2
cdr3_nt: TGTGCCAGCACCCCCCCAGGGGAGGATGGCTACACCTTC
cdr3_aa: CASTPPGEDGYTF

j_call: TRBJ1-4
d_call: TRBD1
clone_size: -
v_call: TRBV5-1
cdr3_nt: TGCGCCAGCAGACAGAGGGGTACAGGGGAGGATGAAAAACTGTTTTTT
cdr3_aa: CASRQRGTGEDEKLFF

j_call: TRBJ2-3
d_call: -
clone_size: few
v_call: TRBV11-3
cdr3_nt: TGTGCCAGCAGCTTAGATGTCTCGGGCCTAACCCCCGCTACGCAGTATTTT
cdr3_aa: CASSLDVSGLTPATQYF

j_call: TRBJ2-4
d_call: -
clone_size: -
v_call: TRBV11-2
cdr3_nt: TGTGCCAGCAGCTTAGCGAAACTAGCCCCCTCCAAAAACATTCAGTACTTC
cdr3_aa: CASSLAKLAPSKNIQYF

j_call: TRBJ2-5
d_call: -
clone_size: -
v_call: TRBV2
cdr3_nt: TGTGCCAGCAGTGAAGCGTGGAGCAGAAAACAAGAGACCCAGTACTTC
cdr3_aa: CASSEAWSRKQETQYF

j_call: TRBJ2-2
d_call: TRBD1
clone_size: many
v_call: TRBV27
cdr3_nt: TGTGCCAGCAGACAGGGGGCGAACACCGGGGAGCTGTTTTTT
cdr3_aa: CASRQGANTGELFF

j_call: TRBJ2-3
d_call: -
clone_size: -
v_call: TRBV7-6
cdr3_nt: TGTGCCAGCAGCTTAGACTTTCCAGATACGCAGTATTTT
cdr3_aa: CASSLDFPDTQYF

j_call: TRBJ2-1
d_call: -
clone_size: -
v_call: TRBV12-3/TRBV12-4
cdr3_nt: TGTGCCAGCGGCTACACTTTTCTCGGGGAACGCTCCTACAATGAGCAGTTCTTC
cdr3_aa: CASGYTFLGERSYNEQFF

j_call: TRBJ1-4
d_call: -
clone_size: -
v_call: TRBV20-1
cdr3_nt: TGCAGTGCTAGAGAGACCAGGGGAATGGCTAATGAAAAACTGTTTTTT
cdr3_aa: CSARETRGMANEKLFF

j_call: TRBJ2-1
d_call: TRBD2
clone_size: -
v_call: TRBV27
cdr3_nt: TGTGCCAGCAGTTCCCCCCGGGGACTAGGGGCCATTAATGAGCAGTTCTTC
cdr3_aa: CASSSPRGLGAINEQFF

j_call: TRBJ2-7
d_call: -
clone_size: few
v_call: TRBV6-1
cdr3_nt: TGTGCCAGGCCGGCCGACGAGCAGTACTTC
cdr3_aa: CARPADEQYF

j_call: TRBJ2-2
d_call: TRBD2
clone_size: many
v_call: TRBV11-2
cdr3_nt: TGTGCCAGCACCTTTTGGGAGGGAGTGAAGATCGGGGAGCTGTTTTTT
cdr3_aa: CASTFWEGVKIGELFF

j_call: TRBJ2-3
d_call: TRBD2
clone_size: few
v_call: TRBV4-2
cdr3_nt: TGTGCCAGCAGCCATCGGACTAGCCAGGTGGATACGCAGTATTTT
cdr3_aa: CASSHRTSQVDTQYF

j_call: TRBJ1-2
d_call: TRBD1
clone_size: few
v_call: TRBV7-9
cdr3_nt: TGTGCCAGCAGCCAGGGACAGGGGGCCCGAATAAACTATGGCTACACCTTC
cdr3_aa: CASSQGQGARINYGYTF

j_call: TRBJ1-5
d_call: -
clone_size: -
v_call: TRBV12-3/TRBV12-4
cdr3_nt: TGTGCCAGCAGTTTTAGCAATCAGCCCCAGCATTTT
cdr3_aa: CASSFSNQPQHF

j_call: TRBJ2-7
d_call: -
clone_size: -
v_call: TRBV5-1
cdr3_nt: TGCGCCAGCAGCTTGGAGGGCAGGGCCGAGCAGTACTTC
cdr3_aa: CASSLEGRAEQYF

j_call: TRBJ2-5
d_call: -
clone_size: -
v_call: TRBV19
cdr3_nt: TGTGCCAGTATGAAGGGCGGTATCGGCGAGACCCAGTACTTC
cdr3_aa: CASMKGGIGETQYF

j_call: TRBJ2-5
d_call: -
clone_size: -
v_call: TRBV18
cdr3_nt: TGTGCCAGCTCACGGGGCGCCCAAGAGACCCAGTACTTC
cdr3_aa: CASSRGAQETQYF

j_call: TRBJ1-1
d_call: -
clone_size: few
v_call: TRBV7-6
cdr3_nt: TGTGCCAGCAGCCCACGACAGTCTTGGGAGAACACTGAAGCTTTCTTT
cdr3_aa: CASSPRQSWENTEAFF

j_call: TRBJ1-4
d_call: -
clone_size: -
v_call: TRBV27
cdr3_nt: TGTGCCAGCAGTTTAACAGTGTCTAATGAAAAACTGTTTTTT
cdr3_aa: CASSLTVSNEKLFF

j_call: TRBJ1-1
d_call: -
clone_size: once
v_call: TRBV28
cdr3_nt: TGTGCCAGCAGTTCTATAGGCAGGAACACTGAAGCTTTCTTT
cdr3_aa: CASSSIGRNTEAFF

j_call: TRBJ2-5
d_call: TRBD2
clone_size: -
v_call: TRBV10-3
cdr3_nt: TGTGCCATCAGGGGATCACTAGCGGGAGTTCGAGAGACCCAGTACTTC
cdr3_aa: CAIRGSLAGVRETQYF

j_call: TRBJ2-7
d_call: -
clone_size: -
v_call: TRBV28
cdr3_nt: TGTGCCAGCAGTTTCAGAGGATTAACCTACGAGCAGTACTTC
cdr3_aa: CASSFRGLTYEQYF

j_call: TRBJ1-1
d_call: TRBD1
clone_size: few
v_call: TRBV28
cdr3_nt: TGTGCCAGCAGTTTAACAGGGGGCTCGAACACTGAAGCTTTCTTT
cdr3_aa: CASSLTGGSNTEAFF

j_call: TRBJ2-1
d_call: TRBD2
clone_size: few
v_call: TRBV9
cdr3_nt: TGTGCCAGCAGCTCCTTGGGCACGGGAGGAGGTTATGAGCAGTTCTTC
cdr3_aa: CASSSLGTGGGYEQFF